The 13 T cell receptor beta chains given below trace back to one sample, sequenced in a study of identical twins. MiXCR was run by TCRdb on the 5' RACE reads, yielding one entry per CDR3 protein. The table lists around 530,000 distinct CDR3 sequences, roughly 15% of them singletons. This sample was also put to use in a study of yellow fever vaccine responses in identical twins.

Material for sequencing was CD4+ T cells sorted from blood. Receptor source: a woman aged 18-35 years in good health.

This clonotype came up a few times. The V and J genes are TRBV6-1 and TRBJ1-2, with a possible D match to TRBD1 (5 bases). Trimming left V 5 bases short and J 0 bases short, with 13 bases between. Per the germline V gene, CDR1 is MNHNS and CDR2 is SASEGT. This CDR3 is 15 amino acids long. The CDR3: CASSTRDRSNYGYTF. CDR3 nucleotides: TGTGCCAGCAGTACCCGCGACAGATCTAACTATGGCTACACCTTC.

The table lists this clonotype with many counts. The V and J genes are TRBV5-1 and TRBJ2-7; 10 nucleotides agree with TRBD2. Germline CDR1 reads SGHRS; CDR2 reads YFSETQ. This CDR3 has 14 residues. With 3 bases clipped from V and 1 base from J, the junction kept 1 base outside the gene matches. DNA of the CDR3: TGCGCCAGCAGCTCTAGCGGGAGTTCCTACGAGCAGTACTTC. Its translation is CASSSSGSSYEQYF.

The V call is TRBV6-1, the J call TRBJ2-2; D is unclear. The germline gives CDR1 MNHNS, CDR2 SASEGT. The CDR3 runs 13 residues. V was clipped by 6 bases and J by 2 bases, with 7 bases between them. The CDR3 DNA follows: TGTGCCAGCAGGACACCTAACACCGGGGAGCTGTTTTTT. Protein product: CASRTPNTGELFF.

The rearrangement links TRBV11-2 to TRBJ2-1, with D tentatively TRBD1 or TRBD2 (5 bases each). CDR1 is SGHAT and CDR2 is FQNNGV in the germline V gene. CDR3 size: 16 residues. Trimming removed 5 bases at V and 3 bases at J, with 17 bases between. CDR3 protein: CASSLAGTAFYNEQFF. DNA of the CDR3: TGTGCCAGCAGCCTGGCCGGGACCGCATTCTACAATGAGCAGTTCTTC.

The chain combines TRBV14 with TRBJ2-1; possibly TRBD1 for D (6 bases). The CDR3 loop spans 12 amino acids. The V end was cut by 3 bases, the J end by 12 bases, with 12 bases between. The germline V gene has CDR1 SGHDN and CDR2 FVKESK. Here the CDR3 reads CASSHNEDRQFF. DNA for the CDR3: TGTGCCAGCAGCCATAATGAGGACAGGCAGTTCTTC.

This clonotype was detected ten times or more. V gene TRBV12-3 or TRBV12-4 combines with J gene TRBJ2-7; weak D call: TRBD2 (5 bases). The V end lost 1 base, the J end lost 1 base, and 8 bases lay between the germline ends. The CDR3 extends over 14 amino acids. Written as DNA, the CDR3 is TGTGCCAGCAGTTTAGGGCGGGTATCCTACGAGCAGTACTTC. Translation: CASSLGRVSYEQYF.

V and J are TRBV5-1 and TRBJ2-6; D possibly corresponds to TRBD1 (5 bases). Germline V gene lookup returns CDR1 SGHRS and CDR2 YFSETQ. The CDR3 loop spans 18 amino acids. V shed 0 bases and J shed 3 bases, with 16 bases lying between them. The CDR3 DNA reads as TGCGCCAGCAGCTTGGTATCAGGGTTCGGAGATGGGGCCAACGTCCTGACTTTC. Its translation: CASSLVSGFGDGANVLTF.

The V gene is TRBV4-1, the J gene TRBJ2-5; TRBD1 aligns across 8 bases. CDR1 is MGHRA and CDR2 is YSYEKL in the germline V gene. The CDR3 consists of 15 residues. V lost 0 bases and J lost 7; bases outside the gene matches: 7. The CDR3 is CASSQEQGEPWTQYF. The DNA for the CDR3 is TGCGCCAGCAGCCAAGAACAGGGGGAGCCGTGGACCCAGTACTTC.

In its sample, this clonotype was seen a few times. The chain employs TRBV28 and TRBJ2-5; D uncertain. Between the trimmed V and J ends, which lost 6 bases and 9 bases, there was a span of 14 bases. CDR1 and CDR2 (germline): MDHEN, SYDVKM. The CDR3 totals 12 residues. CDR3 region: CASSTALPAQYF. CDR3 bases: TGTGCCAGCAGCACGGCCCTACCCGCCCAGTACTTC.

Only a few counts were recorded for this clonotype. The V call is TRBV4-1, the J call TRBJ2-1; D possibly corresponds to TRBD1 (6 bases). This CDR3 has 13 residues. CDR1 is MGHRA and CDR2 is YSYEKL in the germline V gene. Trimming removed 0 bases from V and 8 bases from J, with 8 bases in between. The CDR3 here is CASSQDRGYEQFF. Here the CDR3 DNA reads TGCGCCAGCAGCCAAGACAGGGGCTATGAGCAGTTCTTC.

The sample holds many counts of this clonotype. CDR3 sequence reads: CASSLAWTTQATDTQYF. The DNA of the CDR3 is TGTGCCAGCAGCTTAGCGTGGACAACCCAGGCCACAGATACGCAGTATTTT. This chain joins TRBV7-6 and TRBJ2-3; a weak D match, TRBD1 (5 bases). The CDR3 extends over 17 amino acids. V was clipped by 0 bases and J by 2 bases, with 15 bases between them. The V gene's germline CDR1 is SGHVS and CDR2 FNYEAQ.

This clonotype was found a few times. The CDR3, as DNA: TGCGCCAGCAGCTTGATTAGGGATGAAGCTTTCTTT. Amino acid sequence: CASSLIRDEAFF. This rearrangement joins TRBV5-1 to TRBJ1-1, with no clear D. This CDR3 region has 12 residues. Germline CDR1 is SGHRS and CDR2 is YFSETQ. Deletions cut 1 base from V and 7 bases from J, with 8 bases between. The full variable domain, its missing parts supplied by reference TRBV5-1 and TRBJ1-1, is KAGVTQTPRYLIKTRGQQVTLSCSPISGHRSVSWYQQTPGQGLQFLFEYFSETQRNKGNFPGRFSGRQFSNSRSEMNVSTLELGDSALYLCASSLIRDEAFFGQGTRLTVV.

The J gene is TRBJ2-6, the V gene TRBV20-1; tentative D call: TRBD2 (5 bases). V was pared by 0 bases and J by 2 bases, with 14 bases between. CDR1 and CDR2 (germline): DFQATT, SNEGSKA (reference sequence). This CDR3 spans 17 amino acids. CDR3 DNA: TGCAGTGCTAGAGAGGGCACTGGAGCGGCTGGGGCCAACGTCCTGACTTTC. It specifies CSAREGTGAAGANVLTF.